This TCR beta chain is from a study of cytomegalovirus exposure and HLA in healthy donors. Study-wide results and caveats: In vitro work confirmed that a few CMV-associated chains recognize CMV antigens.

Data came from immunoSEQ multiplex PCR; TCRdb stores just in-frame clones and leaves some out. Among around 190,000 clones, approximately 85% were seen once, and the ten largest hold over 1.3%. Trimming shortened V by 2 bases and J by 4 bases, and 14 bases separated the two germline ends. CDR3 length: 15 amino acids. CDR1 is LNHDA, CDR2 SQIVND, per germline (reference sequence). Points on this clone: Its antigen is unknown.

The chain joins TRBV19 to TRBJ1-1; D may be TRBD1 (6 bases). This sequence was found in a woman under 30 in good health and CMV-seronegative. Sequenced material: PBMCs. The CDR3 loop is CASSIQWQGTTEAFF. The CDR3 DNA sequence: TGTGCCAGTAGTATACAGTGGCAGGGGACCACTGAAGCTTTCTTT.